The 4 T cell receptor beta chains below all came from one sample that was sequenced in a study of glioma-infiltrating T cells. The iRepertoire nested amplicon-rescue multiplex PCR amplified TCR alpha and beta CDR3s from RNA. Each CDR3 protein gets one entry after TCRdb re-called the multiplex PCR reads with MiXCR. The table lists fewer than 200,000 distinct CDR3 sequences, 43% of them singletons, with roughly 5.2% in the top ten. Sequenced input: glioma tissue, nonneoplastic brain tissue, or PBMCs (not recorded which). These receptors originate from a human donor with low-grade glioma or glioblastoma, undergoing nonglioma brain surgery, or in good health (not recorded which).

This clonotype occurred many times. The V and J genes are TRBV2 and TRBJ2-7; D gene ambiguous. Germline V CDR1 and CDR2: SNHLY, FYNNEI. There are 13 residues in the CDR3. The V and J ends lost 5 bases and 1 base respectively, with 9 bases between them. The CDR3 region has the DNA TGTGCCAGCAGTTCTGGAAGATCCTACGAGCAGTACTTC. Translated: CASSSGRSYEQYF.

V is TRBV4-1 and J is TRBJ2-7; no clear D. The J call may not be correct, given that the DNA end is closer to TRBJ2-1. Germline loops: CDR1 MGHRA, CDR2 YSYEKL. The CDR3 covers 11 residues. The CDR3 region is CASSQHYEQFF. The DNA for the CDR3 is TGCGCCAGCAGCCAACATTACGAGCAGTTCTTC.

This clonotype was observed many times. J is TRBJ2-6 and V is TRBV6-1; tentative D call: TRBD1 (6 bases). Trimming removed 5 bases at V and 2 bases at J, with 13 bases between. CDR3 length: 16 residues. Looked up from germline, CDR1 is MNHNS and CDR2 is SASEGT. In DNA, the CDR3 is TGTGCCAGCAGTTATAGGGGGTTAGCTGGGGCCAACGTCCTGACTTTC. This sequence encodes CASSYRGLAGANVLTF.

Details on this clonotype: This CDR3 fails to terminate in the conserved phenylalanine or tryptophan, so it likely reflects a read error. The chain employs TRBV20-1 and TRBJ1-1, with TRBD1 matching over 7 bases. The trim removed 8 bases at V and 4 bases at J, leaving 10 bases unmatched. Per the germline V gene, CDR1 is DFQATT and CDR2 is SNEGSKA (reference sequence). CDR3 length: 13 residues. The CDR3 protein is CSSDLGQATEAFI. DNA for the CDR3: TGCAGTTCTGACCTAGGACAGGCCACTGAAGCTTTCATT.